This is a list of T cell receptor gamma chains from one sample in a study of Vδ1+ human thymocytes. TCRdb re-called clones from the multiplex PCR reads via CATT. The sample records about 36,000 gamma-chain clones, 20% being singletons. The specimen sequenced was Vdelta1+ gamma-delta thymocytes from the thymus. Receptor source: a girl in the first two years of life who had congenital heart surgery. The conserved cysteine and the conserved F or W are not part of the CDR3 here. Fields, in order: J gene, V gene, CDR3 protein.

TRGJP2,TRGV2,ATWDENYSSDWIKT
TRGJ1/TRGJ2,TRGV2,ATWDFRGGYKKL
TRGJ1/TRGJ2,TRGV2,ATWDGSYYKKL
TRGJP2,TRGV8,ATWVPDWIKT
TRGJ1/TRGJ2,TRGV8,ATWDRHYKKL
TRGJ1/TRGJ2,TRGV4,ATWEEIPPWV
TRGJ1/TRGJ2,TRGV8,ATWDWGPPKKL
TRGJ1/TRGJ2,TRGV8,ATWDRRGYYKKL
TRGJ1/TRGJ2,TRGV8,ATWDIDYYKKL
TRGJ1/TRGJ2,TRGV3,ATWGPQIYYKKL
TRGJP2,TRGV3,ATWDRQGSDWIKT
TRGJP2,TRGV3,ATWDIPCSSDWIKT
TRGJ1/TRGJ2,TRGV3,ATWADKKL
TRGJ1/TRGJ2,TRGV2,ATWSNYKKL
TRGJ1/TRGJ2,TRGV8,ATWELSNYYKKL
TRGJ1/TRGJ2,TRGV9,ALWRPGKKL
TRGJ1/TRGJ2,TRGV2,ATWDGRPFYYKKL
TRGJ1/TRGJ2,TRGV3,ATWDASGVKL
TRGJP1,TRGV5,ATWDRPLSGWFKI
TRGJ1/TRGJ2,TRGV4,ATWDTLPTLKL
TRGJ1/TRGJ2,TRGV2,ATWDGSTQNYKKL
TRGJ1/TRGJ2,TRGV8,ATWEAKKL
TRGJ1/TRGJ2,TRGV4,ATLVMSKKL
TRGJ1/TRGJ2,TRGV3,ATWDRLGGL
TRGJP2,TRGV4,ATWDGRSDWIKT
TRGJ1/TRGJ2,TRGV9,ALWEVPLKL
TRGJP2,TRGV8,ATWDRRDWIKT
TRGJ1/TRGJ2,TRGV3,ATRDRGFYYKKL
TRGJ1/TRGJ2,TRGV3,ATWGINYYKKL
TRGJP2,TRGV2,ATWDGHYGSDWIKT
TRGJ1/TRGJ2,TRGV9,ALWEVLGCDKKL
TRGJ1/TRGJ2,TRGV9,ALWKRDYKKL
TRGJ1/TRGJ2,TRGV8,ATWDPCRGKL
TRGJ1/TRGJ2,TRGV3,ATWDGLHYKKL
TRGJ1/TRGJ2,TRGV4,ATWDGHQAGGMKL
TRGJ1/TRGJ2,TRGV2,ATWDRQGKL
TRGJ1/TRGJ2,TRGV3,ATWDKDSYYKKL
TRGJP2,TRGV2,ATWAPGWSDWIKT
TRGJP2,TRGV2,ATYDWIKT
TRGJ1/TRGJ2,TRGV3,ATWDWKL
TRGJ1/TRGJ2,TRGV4,ATWDGPQGTKL
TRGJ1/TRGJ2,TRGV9,ALWEGTTKL
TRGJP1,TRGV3,ATWEWGGTGWFKI
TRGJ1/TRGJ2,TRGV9,ALHDYYKKL